The 26 T cell receptor beta chains below all came from one sample that was sequenced in a study of chemoradiotherapy in HPV16-positive cancers. Clones were read by immunoSEQ multiplex PCR, and TCRdb kept only the in-frame ones, dropping some. The sample gives approximately 12,000 clones, 85% to 90% of which show up once; more than 5.5% is in the top ten. This specimen consisted of blood, obtained from a patient who underwent chemoradiotherapy. The source of these receptors is a human donor with HPV-associated anogenital cancer.

V usage is TRBV7-2 and J usage is TRBJ2-5; D is undetermined. This CDR3 is built from 16 residues. CDR1 is SGHTA and CDR2 is FQGNSA in the germline V gene. V lost 5 bases, J lost 1 base, and 17 bases lay in between. CDR3 sequence (DNA): TGTGCCAGCAGCCTAACGCATCAGTTGTTCCAAGAGACCCAGTACTTC. This encodes CASSLTHQLFQETQYF.

The V gene is TRBV5-5, the J gene TRBJ2-7, with D possibly TRBD1 on 5 matching bases. V was cut by 0 bases and J by 5 bases, with 18 bases left in between. Germline V gives CDR1 SGHKS, CDR2 YYEKEE (reference sequence). The CDR3 is made up of 16 amino acids. Written as DNA, the CDR3 is TGTGCCAGCAGCTTGGGACCTCAGGGAATCCGCGACGAGCAGTACGTC. Translated, it gives CASSLGPQGIRDEQYV.

The J gene is TRBJ2-2, the V gene TRBV5-5, with 10 bases matching TRBD1. The length of the CDR3 is 16 residues. Trimming cost V 1 base and J 5 bases; bases outside gene matches: 5. Germline V lookup: CDR1 SGHKS, CDR2 YYEKEE (reference sequence). CDR3 DNA: TGTGCCAGCAGCTTGACGGGACAGGGGATTACCGGGGAGCTGTTTTTT. Residues: CASSLTGQGITGELFF.

The rearrangement links TRBV7-8 to TRBJ2-7; TRBD1 agrees at 7 bases. This CDR3 is built from 14 residues. The J segment lost 7 bases and the V segment lost 2 bases, leaving 8 bases of the junction unmatched. Germline lookup yields CDR1 SGHVS and CDR2 FQNEAQ. CDR3 amino acids: CASSLLARDREQYF. The CDR3 DNA reads as TGTGCCAGCAGCTTATTGGCCAGGGACAGAGAGCAGTACTTC.

The V gene is TRBV5-4, the J gene TRBJ2-1, with unresolved D. V dropped 0 bases and J dropped 8 bases, with 6 bases sitting between them. The CDR3 loop spans 12 amino acids. Per germline, CDR1 SGHNT and CDR2 YYREEE (reference sequence). The CDR3 DNA reads TGTGCCAGCAGCTTGGGTGCATATGAGCAGTTCTTC. Amino acid sequence: CASSLGAYEQFF.

This clone was counted once. The V call is TRBV11-3, the J call TRBJ2-3; D is undetermined. Germline lookup yields CDR1 SGHNT and CDR2 YENEEA. CDR3 length: 11 residues. V lost 4 bases and J lost 6, with 5 bases in between. CDR3 amino acids: CASSSADTQYF. DNA of the CDR3: TGTGCCAGCAGCTCGGCCGATACGCAGTATTTT.

As regards this clone: At one end the junction does not follow the germline gene, possibly because of a read error. The J gene is TRBJ2-5, the V gene TRBV18, with D maybe TRBD1 (5 bases). Germline V gene lookup returns CDR1 KGHSH and CDR2 LQKENI. The CDR3 sequence is 16 residues long. The CDR3 here is CASSPKDTTIQVTQYF. The CDR3 nucleotides read TGTGCCAGCTCACCAAAGGACACCACTATCCAAGTGACCCAGTACTTC.

This chain connects TRBV9 to TRBJ2-1; D remains unclear. CDR1 SGDLS and CDR2 YYNGEE come from the germline V gene. There are 12 residues in the CDR3. The V gene lost 3 bases and the J gene lost 4 bases, with 5 bases spanning the gap. The CDR3 coding sequence is TGTGCCAGCAGCGCCACATACAATGAGCAGTTCTTC. It yields the protein CASSATYNEQFF. The variable domain in full, with the rest retrieved from reference TRBV9 and TRBJ2-1, is DSGVTQTPKHLITATGQRVTLRCSPRSGDLSVYWYQQSLDQGLQFLIQYYNGEERAKGNILERFSAQQFPDLHSELNLSSLELGDSALYFCASSATYNEQFFGPGTRLTVL.

The genes are TRBV4-2 and TRBJ2-1, with 9 bases fitting TRBD2. This CDR3 region has 15 residues. Trimming removed 2 bases from V and 6 bases from J; junction bases left unmatched: 5. The germline CDR1 and CDR2 sequences are LGHNA and YNFKEQ. As DNA, the CDR3 is TGTGCCAGCAGCCAACGGCGGGGGGGACCCAATGAGCAGTTCTTC. Translating it yields CASSQRRGGPNEQFF.

The J gene is TRBJ1-6, the V gene TRBV7-2; maybe TRBD1 (5 bases). V was clipped by 4 bases and J by 9 bases, with 13 bases between them. This CDR3 is built from 14 residues. The germline gives CDR1 SGHTA, CDR2 FQGNSA. CDR3 coding DNA: TGTGCCAGCAGCTCCCCCCCCAGGGCTTCACCCCTCCACTTT. The encoded protein is CASSSPPRASPLHF.

V gene TRBV30 combines with J gene TRBJ1-5; 7 bases are a match to TRBD1. The CDR3 is 13 residues long. V gave up 0 bases and J gave up 7 bases; unmatched junction bases: 3. CDR1 is GTSNPN, CDR2 SVGIG, per germline (reference sequence). CDR3: CAWSVQGRQPQHF. The CDR3 region has the DNA TGTGCCTGGAGTGTACAGGGGAGGCAGCCCCAGCATTTT.

CDR3: CASSQDGLAGDTQYF. The CDR3 region has the DNA TGTGCCAGCAGCCAGGATGGACTAGCGGGAGATACGCAGTATTTT. J is TRBJ2-3 and V is TRBV4-2; TRBD2 aligns across 11 bases. The CDR3 runs 15 residues. After removal of 3 bases from V and 5 bases from J, the junction contained 4 bases not matched to a gene. Looked up from germline, CDR1 is LGHNA and CDR2 is YNFKEQ.

The chain carries TRBV14 and TRBJ2-1; no clear D. Looked up from germline, CDR1 is SGHDN and CDR2 is FVKESK. The CDR3 is 14 amino acids. V lost 1 base and J 5 bases, leaving 9 bases between the germline ends. CDR3 in amino acids: CASSQVGWNNEQFF. CDR3 nucleotides: TGTGCCAGCAGCCAAGTTGGATGGAACAATGAGCAGTTCTTC.

This clone has just one count. The chain recombines TRBV27 with TRBJ2-1; 11 bases fit TRBD2. J lost 9 bases, V lost 5 bases, and 12 bases had no gene match. From germline, CDR1 is MNHEY and CDR2 SMNVEV (reference sequence). The CDR3 loop spans 16 amino acids. The CDR3 sequence is CASSPRNSGGAGEQFF. DNA for the CDR3: TGTGCCAGCAGTCCTAGGAATAGCGGGGGGGCTGGTGAGCAGTTCTTC.

This clone was counted a single time. V and J are TRBV28 and TRBJ1-5, with no clear D. Trimming cost V 1 base and J 1 base, with 14 bases left between them. Germline V gene lookup returns CDR1 MDHEN and CDR2 SYDVKM. The CDR3 is 17 residues long. This CDR3 reads CASSLLVEGFSNQPQHF. The CDR3 DNA follows: TGTGCCAGCAGTTTATTGGTCGAAGGTTTCAGCAATCAGCCCCAGCATTTT.

This chain links TRBV5-1 with TRBJ2-2, with 8 bases matching TRBD2. After removal of 0 bases from V and 0 bases from J, the junction contained 4 bases not matched to a gene. CDR1 and CDR2 (germline): SGHRS, YFSETQ. The CDR3 has 17 residues. In nucleotides, the CDR3 is TGCGCCAGCAGCTTGGGGCGGCGGGGGGCGAACACCGGGGAGCTGTTTTTT. It is translated as CASSLGRRGANTGELFF.

J is TRBJ2-5 and V is TRBV2; 10 positions agree with TRBD2. There are 15 residues in the CDR3. The germline gives CDR1 SNHLY, CDR2 FYNNEI. Losses at the gene ends were 1 base for V and 4 bases for J; bases not matched to a gene: 3. CDR3 DNA sequence: TGTGCCAGCAGTGAAGTACTAGCGGGGAGAGAGACCCAGTACTTC. Translated: CASSEVLAGRETQYF.

The gene calls are TRBV11-1 and TRBJ2-7, with no clear D. V lost 1 base and J 2 bases, leaving 12 bases between the germline ends. The CDR3 contains 15 residues. Per the germline V gene, CDR1 is SGHAT and CDR2 is FQDESV (reference sequence). The CDR3 bases are TGTGCCAGCAGCTTAGGAGACACCGGTGCCTACGAGCAGTACTTC. This sequence encodes CASSLGDTGAYEQYF.

The J gene is TRBJ2-3, the V gene TRBV7-9; unclear D gene. Trimming left V 10 bases short and J 5 bases short, with 16 bases between. Germline CDR1 SEHNR, CDR2 FQNEAQ (reference sequence). The CDR3 is 13 amino acids. In nucleotides, the CDR3 is TGTGCCACCCGGAACACGATTCAAGATACGCAGTATTTT. Protein sequence: CATRNTIQDTQYF.

This sequence joins TRBV28 and TRBJ2-5, with TRBD1 as a possible D gene (5 bases). Germline CDR1 is MDHEN and CDR2 is SYDVKM. The CDR3 has 13 residues. The V and J ends lost 3 bases and 5 bases respectively, with 10 bases between them. The CDR3 spells CASSLGQLETQYF. The CDR3 DNA is TGTGCCAGCAGTTTGGGGCAGTTGGAGACCCAGTACTTC.

J is TRBJ1-1 and V is TRBV5-8; D call uncertain. Trimming left V 0 bases short and J 5 bases short, with 8 bases between. There are 13 residues in the CDR3. Germline-derived CDR1 and CDR2 are SGHTS and YDEGEE. CDR3 amino acids: CASSLGSRTEAFF. The CDR3 DNA reads TGTGCCAGCAGCTTGGGGTCTCGGACTGAAGCTTTCTTT.

The V gene is TRBV5-6, the J gene TRBJ2-7; possibly TRBD2 for D (5 bases). The CDR3 is made up of 15 amino acids. Germline CDR1 is SGHDT and CDR2 is YYEEEE. Trimming shortened V by 1 base and J by 3 bases, and 14 bases separated the two germline ends. CDR3 region: CASSLSGWSDYEQYF. For the CDR3, the DNA is TGTGCCAGCAGCTTGTCGGGGTGGTCGGACTACGAGCAGTACTTC.

The rearrangement uses TRBV5-6 and TRBJ2-3; the D is unclear. Trimming shortened V by 0 bases and J by 1 base, and 9 bases separated the two germline ends. Germline V lookup: CDR1 SGHDT, CDR2 YYEEEE. This CDR3 region has 15 residues. CDR3: CASSLVAAGTDTQYF. The CDR3 DNA is TGTGCCAGCAGCTTGGTTGCGGCGGGCACAGATACGCAGTATTTT.

This chain joins TRBV5-4 and TRBJ2-3; D possibly corresponds to TRBD1 (6 bases). The CDR3 runs 14 residues. The germline CDR1 and CDR2 sequences are SGHNT and YYREEE (reference sequence). V dropped 1 base and J dropped 2 bases, with 8 bases sitting between them. CDR3 DNA: TGTGCCAGCAGCTTGTCAGGGGTCACAGATACGCAGTATTTT. Translating it yields CASSLSGVTDTQYF. Drawing the rest from reference TRBV5-4 and TRBJ2-3, the complete variable domain is ETGVTQSPTHLIKTRGQQVTLRCSSQSGHNTVSWYQQALGQGPQFIFQYYREEENGRGNFPPRFSGLQFPNYSSELNVNALELDDSALYLCASSLSGVTDTQYFGPGTRLTVL.

The V and J genes are TRBV6-1 and TRBJ2-7; 8 bases agree with TRBD1. Unmatched junction bases numbered 6, after V lost 5 bases and J lost 3 bases. CDR1 is MNHNS, CDR2 SASEGT, per germline. This CDR3 has 14 amino acids. CDR3 DNA: TGTGCCAGCAGTAGACAGGGGAGGCGCTACGAGCAGTACGTC. This translates into CASSRQGRRYEQYV.

The sample holds a few counts of this clone. The CDR3 is CASLGGKDGYTF. Here the CDR3 DNA reads TGTGCCTCCCTTGGGGGGAAGGATGGCTACACCTTC. This rearrangement joins TRBV30 to TRBJ1-2; tentatively, D is TRBD1 (5 bases). Looked up from germline, CDR1 is GTSNPN and CDR2 is SVGIG (reference sequence). The CDR3 runs 12 residues. Trimming pared 7 bases from V and 6 bases from J, leaving 15 bases between.